A selection of T cell receptor beta chains follows, all from one sample in a study of blood T cell repertoires in COVID-19. Profiled with immunoSEQ multiplex PCR; TCRdb holds only in-frame clones, not every one. The sample includes hundreds of thousands of clones, around 84% of them seen just once. The sequenced sample was peripheral blood. These receptors were obtained from a man older than 75 with acute or convalescent COVID-19. Each CDR3 is given with its conserved first and last residue. Each record gives: V gene, J gene, clone size, D gene, CDR3 DNA, CDR3 protein. D genes are given only for firm matches. Where a row states a size, it is once, few, many or the class of an expanded clone; other rows omit it.

TRBV3-1/TRBV3-2	TRBJ2-7	-	TRBD1	TGTGCCAGCAGCCGCACAGGGGCCGTTTACGAGCAGTACTTC	CASSRTGAVYEQYF
TRBV15	TRBJ2-1	few	TRBD2	TGTGCCACCAGCAGAGGTCAGCCTAGCGGAAATGAGCAGTTCTTC	CATSRGQPSGNEQFF
TRBV25-1	TRBJ1-6	-	-	TGTGCCAGCAGAAGGACATCGGGTCATTCACCCCTCCACTTT	CASRRTSGHSPLHF
TRBV29-1	TRBJ1-1	-	-	TGCAGCGTTGCTAGGGGGAACACTGAAGCTTTCTTT	CSVARGNTEAFF
TRBV19	TRBJ2-5	-	-	TGTGCCAGTAGTATTTTCGGGAGCTCGGAGACCCAGTACTTC	CASSIFGSSETQYF
TRBV7-2	TRBJ1-5	once	-	TGTGCCAGCAGCTCCCAGGGTAGCAATCAGCCCCAGCATTTT	CASSSQGSNQPQHF
TRBV6-5	TRBJ2-3	-	TRBD1	TGTGCCAGCAGTACCCGACAGGGAGCGCAGTATTTT	CASSTRQGAQYF
TRBV27	TRBJ2-6	-	-	TGTGCCAGCAGTCCGTTCTCTGGGGCCAACGTCCTGACTTTC	CASSPFSGANVLTF
TRBV6-5	TRBJ2-7	-	TRBD1	TGTGCCAGCAGCTCCGGGACAGGGAAACTCTACGAGCAGTACTTC	CASSSGTGKLYEQYF
TRBV19	TRBJ1-1	-	TRBD1	TGTGCCAGTAGTATGACAGGGGCTCTGACGAACACTGAAGCTTTCTTT	CASSMTGALTNTEAFF
TRBV7-2	TRBJ1-6	once	-	TGTGCCAGCAGCTTAGTTCTGGGGGGGAATTCACCCCTCCACTTT	CASSLVLGGNSPLHF
TRBV28	TRBJ1-3	once	-	TGTGCCAGCAGCCTACTGGGACATACGAGCTCTGGAAACACCATATATTTT	CASSLLGHTSSGNTIYF
TRBV30	TRBJ2-7	-	-	TGTGCCTGGAGTGTAGGGGTCGGCCGCGAGCAGTACTTC	CAWSVGVGREQYF
TRBV19	TRBJ1-2	-	TRBD1	TGTGCCAGTAGTGGGGACAGGAGGCCCTATGGCTACACCTTC	CASSGDRRPYGYTF
TRBV5-4	TRBJ2-3	-	TRBD2	TGTGCCAGCAGCCCATCGACTAGCGGGAGTTTAGATACGCAGTATTTT	CASSPSTSGSLDTQYF
TRBV18	TRBJ1-1	once	TRBD1	TGTGCCAGCTCACCATCAGGGGGCAACACTGAAGCTTTCTTT	CASSPSGGNTEAFF
TRBV6-5	TRBJ1-2	-	TRBD1	TGTGCCAGCAGACGGACAGGGGACGCAAACTATGGCTACACCTTC	CASRRTGDANYGYTF
TRBV9	TRBJ2-1	-	TRBD2	TGTGCCAGCAGCCCCCCCTTAGGCGGGAGAGCTGGAGAGCAGTTCTTC	CASSPPLGGRAGEQFF
TRBV5-1	TRBJ2-1	-	-	TGCGCCAGCAGCACCTATAGCGGTAGCTCCTACAATGAGCAGTTCTTC	CASSTYSGSSYNEQFF
TRBV19	TRBJ2-1	-	TRBD1	TGTGCCAGTAGTATCCGAGGGGGCAATGGAGGCAATGAGCAGTTCTTC	CASSIRGGNGGNEQFF
TRBV28	TRBJ2-7	-	TRBD2	TGTGCCAGCAGTGGGGACAGGGGAAGTACTAGCGGGAGGGTTGAGCAGTACTTC	CASSGDRGSTSGRVEQYF
TRBV6-4	TRBJ2-1	-	-	TGTGCCAGCAGTCCCGGGACTCACTCCTACAATGAGCAGTTCTTC	CASSPGTHSYNEQFF
TRBV9	TRBJ1-1	-	TRBD1	TGTGCCAGCAGCCCTAGATTCGGGACAGGGGGGAACACTGAAGCTTTCTTT	CASSPRFGTGGNTEAFF
TRBV24-1	TRBJ2-3	-	TRBD1	TGTGCCACCAGTGATCTAAAAACAGGGGGCCCCACAGATACGCAGTATTTT	CATSDLKTGGPTDTQYF
TRBV6-2/TRBV6-3	TRBJ2-7	-	TRBD1	TGTGCCAGCAGTTACGGAGGGACAGGGGCCGGGCAGTACTTC	CASSYGGTGAGQYF
TRBV21-1	TRBJ1-4	-	-	TGTGCCAGCAGCAAAGTGGACAGGGACAGATTGGATGAAAAACTGTTTTTT	CASSKVDRDRLDEKLFF
TRBV12-3/TRBV12-4	TRBJ1-2	few	TRBD1	TGTGCCAGCAGTACCCGGACAGGGGGCTACACCTTC	CASSTRTGGYTF
TRBV12-5	TRBJ2-1	-	TRBD1	TGTGCTAGTGGTTTGGGACAGGGAATCAATGAGCAGTTCTTC	CASGLGQGINEQFF
TRBV4-1	TRBJ2-2	-	TRBD2	TGCGCCAGCAGCCAAACTAGCGGGGGGATTTACGGGGAGCTGTTTTTT	CASSQTSGGIYGELFF
TRBV28	TRBJ1-5	-	-	TGTGCCAGCAGTTTAGGAGGCGGGATTAACAATCAGCCCCAGCATTTT	CASSLGGGINNQPQHF
TRBV29-1	TRBJ1-2	-	TRBD1	TGCAGCGTTGATGTCGACAGGGCCTATGGCTACACCTTC	CSVDVDRAYGYTF
TRBV5-1	TRBJ2-6	-	TRBD1	TGCGCCAGCGGGTCCGGGACAGGGGTCTCTGGGGCCAACGTCCTGACTTTC	CASGSGTGVSGANVLTF
TRBV10-3	TRBJ2-1	-	-	TGTGCCATCAGTGACTCGGGGGGCCCCTACAATGAGCAGTTCTTC	CAISDSGGPYNEQFF
TRBV7-8	TRBJ2-7	-	TRBD2	TGTGCCAGCAGCCAGCGGGATTTGCAGTACTTC	CASSQRDLQYF
TRBV9	TRBJ2-1	-	TRBD2	TGTGCCAGCAGCGTAGAAGCCAGCGGGAGGACCTACAATGAGCAGTTCTTC	CASSVEASGRTYNEQFF
TRBV11-2	TRBJ1-3	-	TRBD1	TGTGCCAGCAGCCAGGGGGTGGCCTCTGGAAACACCATATATTTT	CASSQGVASGNTIYF
TRBV7-3	TRBJ1-2	few	TRBD1	TGTGCCAGCAGCTCGGGACAGGAGATTGGCTACACCTTC	CASSSGQEIGYTF
TRBV6-1	TRBJ1-3	-	-	TGTGCCAGCAGTGAAGCTGGGGCCCGAAACACCATATATTTT	CASSEAGARNTIYF
TRBV28	TRBJ1-6	-	-	TGTGCCAGCATTACTTCAGGCAGTTCCCTCCACTTT	CASITSGSSLHF
TRBV24-1	TRBJ1-4	-	-	TGTGCCACCAGTGACTCCAGTGAAAAACTGTTTTTT	CATSDSSEKLFF